This paragraph reports one T cell receptor beta chain. TCRdb's copy holds only in-frame clones and misses some; the assay was immunoSEQ multiplex PCR. This table holds about 150,000 clones, about 83% found once. This record belongs to a study of blood T cell repertoires in COVID-19. Study information: From T cells, B-cell-depleted T cells, or PBMCs came the material, which was cDNA or gDNA.

There are 14 residues in the CDR3. Trimming took 9 bases from V and 5 from J; bases not matched to a gene: 7. Germline values: CDR1 SGHAT, CDR2 FQDESV (reference sequence). This clonotype was obtained from a man between 25 and 39 years old with COVID-19, enrolled during active disease. The sample comprised peripheral blood. V is TRBV11-1 and J is TRBJ1-6; 7 bases line up with TRBD1. The CDR3 DNA is TGTGCCAGTGGGAGAGGGGGCCATAATTCACCCCTCCACTTT. Its protein product is CASGRGGHNSPLHF.